Presented here are 8 T cell receptor beta chains from one specimen sequenced in a study of blood T cell repertoires in COVID-19. Here immunoSEQ multiplex PCR was the method, and the copy in TCRdb shows in-frame clones only, minus some. The top ten hold about 2% of the sample, which has 120,000 or so clones, 78% seen once. Sample: peripheral blood. These receptors came from a man aged 70-80 years with acute or convalescent COVID-19.

V is TRBV7-7 and J is TRBJ2-3; TRBD1 is a possible D gene (5 bases). The CDR3 sequence is 12 residues long. V shed 5 bases and J shed 11 bases, with 14 bases lying between them. CDR1 is SSHAT and CDR2 is FNYEAQ in the germline V gene (reference sequence). CDR3 in DNA: TGTGCCAGCAGCCCCGAGGCAGGGAAGCAGTATTTT. Protein sequence: CASSPEAGKQYF.

The rearrangement joins TRBV5-1 to TRBJ2-7; D perhaps matches TRBD1 (8 bases). The CDR3 sequence is 15 residues long. V lost 5 bases to trimming and J lost 2 bases, with 17 bases between them. Per germline, CDR1 SGHRS and CDR2 YFSETQ. DNA for the CDR3: TGCGCCAGCAGGGGGGGGACAGGAAGGACCTACGAGCAGTACTTC. It encodes CASRGGTGRTYEQYF.

This chain joins TRBV5-1 and TRBJ1-5; TRBD1 might be the D (5 bases). V lost 1 base and J lost 5, with 10 bases in between. Germline lookup yields CDR1 SGHRS and CDR2 YFSETQ. This CDR3 contains 14 residues. CDR3 in amino acids: CASSLSGGDQPQHF. CDR3 in DNA: TGCGCCAGCAGCTTGTCGGGGGGAGATCAGCCCCAGCATTTT.

The rearrangement links TRBV5-4 to TRBJ1-1, with 8 nucleotides matching TRBD1. Germline CDR1 is SGHNT and CDR2 is YYREEE (reference sequence). The CDR3 consists of 15 residues. V lost 4 bases, J lost 3 bases, and 8 bases stayed unmatched. The CDR3 region is CASSPGTGYYTEAFF. The CDR3 nucleotides are TGTGCCAGCAGCCCCGGGACAGGTTACTACACTGAAGCTTTCTTT.

The chain is built from TRBV10-1 and TRBJ1-5, with no clear D. CDR3 length: 14 amino acids. The germline CDR1 and CDR2 sequences are WNHNN and SYGVQD (reference sequence). The V end lost 5 bases, the J end lost 7 bases, and 15 bases lay between the germline ends. CDR3 sequence: CASSITHGGQPQHF. DNA of the CDR3: TGCGCCAGCAGTATAACTCACGGAGGGCAGCCCCAGCATTTT.

The rearrangement uses TRBV30 and TRBJ1-2, with D possibly TRBD1 on 6 matching bases. This CDR3 is 13 amino acids long. Germline CDR1 GTSNPN, CDR2 SVGIG (reference sequence). Trimming removed 5 bases at V and 0 bases at J, with 10 bases between. The CDR3 nucleotides read TGTGCCTGGCACAAGGGGGCTAACTATGGCTACACCTTC. Amino acid sequence: CAWHKGANYGYTF.

V gene TRBV4-1 combines with J gene TRBJ1-1, with D possibly TRBD1 on 6 matching bases. V was pared by 3 bases and J by 0 bases, with 11 bases between. Germline loops: CDR1 MGHRA, CDR2 YSYEKL. The CDR3 extends over 15 amino acids. The CDR3 sequence is CASSQADRVNTEAFF. The CDR3 DNA reads as TGCGCCAGCAGCCAGGCGGACAGAGTGAACACTGAAGCTTTCTTT.

The gene calls are TRBV7-3 and TRBJ1-5; D possibly corresponds to TRBD1 (6 bases). Germline loops: CDR1 SGHTA, CDR2 FQGTGA. Trimming took 0 bases from V and 2 from J, leaving 14 bases between them. This CDR3 spans 17 amino acids. The CDR3 DNA sequence: TGTGCCAGCAGCTTAACCCCCCCCCACAGGGGCAATCAGCCCCAGCATTTT. Translating gives CASSLTPPHRGNQPQHF.